This T cell receptor (beta chain) appears in the sequencing data of a study of glioma-infiltrating T cells. Using RNA template, CDR3s of TCR alpha and beta were amplified with iRepertoire arm-PCR. One-step reverse transcription and amplification started from approximately 100-400 ng of tissue mRNA or PBMC total RNA. TCRdb re-called the multiplex PCR reads through MiXCR, storing one row per CDR3 protein. Of some 180,000 distinct CDR3 sequences listed, about 31% were seen once; the top ten hold 20%. Study-wide findings and caveats: Tissue-blood divergence was below expectation in non-neoplastic patients, above in gliomas. CDR3 overlap between tissue and blood was very small.

This clonotype was observed many times. What it recognizes is unknown. Trimming pared 0 bases from V and 2 bases from J, leaving 8 bases between. Germline-derived CDR1 and CDR2 are MNHEY and SVGAGI. This CDR3 has 14 residues. The sample consisted of glioma tissue, nonneoplastic brain tissue, or PBMCs (not recorded which). The J gene is TRBJ2-7, the V gene TRBV6-5, with D hard to call. This receptor was obtained from a human donor with low-grade glioma or glioblastoma, undergoing nonglioma brain surgery, or in good health (not recorded which). CDR3 amino acids: CASSYSHGPYEQYF. The CDR3, as DNA: TGTGCCAGCAGTTACTCGCACGGTCCCTACGAGCAGTACTTC.